This T cell receptor (beta chain) was profiled in a study of OX40 agonist ivuxolimab in advanced cancers. Study information: Patients received intravenous ivuxolimab every 2 weeks at 0.01 to 10 mg/kg.

TCRdb keeps only in-frame clones here, not all; method: immunoSEQ multiplex PCR. The table shows about 75,000 clones, with 85% occurring only once. Regarding the study as a whole: CD4+ and CD8+ T cells in blood underwent clonal expansion by week 6 at 0.1 to 3.0 mg/kg.

This CDR3 comprises 14 residues. Germline lookup yields CDR1 MDHEN and CDR2 SYDVKM. The V end was cut by 7 bases, the J end by 2 bases, with 15 bases between. For this clone: Its cognate antigen is unknown.

The source was CD4+ or CD8+ T cells sorted from blood, collected in a trial of the OX40 agonist ivuxolimab. The clonotype comes from an adult with an advanced solid tumor such as melanoma, head and neck, liver or kidney cancer. This rearrangement joins TRBV28 to TRBJ2-7; no clear D. The CDR3 DNA reads TGTGCCAGCACCCTGGAGAGCAGAACCTACGAGCAGTACTTC. Its translation is CASTLESRTYEQYF.